Included here is one T cell receptor beta chain sequence, with context. The target antigen is unknown. This sample is part of a study of T cells in Graves' hyperthyroidism and ophthalmopathy. Study results and caveats: Median prediction lead before ophthalmopathy onset was 6.5 months with the model. Blood held most thyroid clonotypes expanded above 0.001 frequency.

The TCR beta CDR3 regions underwent amplification using RNA transcripts as the source. The TCR CDR3 was amplified in a first-round RT-PCR using the HTBI primer set. TCRdb ran MiXCR on the multiplex PCR reads and lists one entry per CDR3 protein. This table has roughly 420,000 distinct CDR3 sequences, 15% to 19% appearing once. Uncontrolled infection, other autoimmune disease, pregnancy or lactation barred patients from enrollment. In making diagnoses, clinical symptoms, serum thyroxine and TRAb, thyroid ultrasound and orbital computed tomography were all used. Germline assignment: CDR1 SQVTM and CDR2 ANQGSEA. This CDR3 has 15 amino acids. The germline V and J ends were trimmed by 8 bases and 0 bases, with 19 bases remaining between them.

The sequenced material came from blood. The TCR was taken from a woman younger than 30 with Graves' hyperthyroidism. This chain links TRBV29-1 with TRBJ1-2; D is uncertain. As DNA, the CDR3 is TGCAGCACCTACCTCCCCCTAGAAGCTAACTATGGCTACACCTTC. It encodes CSTYLPLEANYGYTF.